This entry lists 27 T cell receptor beta chains sequenced from one sample in a study of cytomegalovirus exposure and HLA in healthy donors. PCR primers comprised 60 Vbeta and 13 Jbeta primers. TCRdb's table, derived via immunoSEQ multiplex PCR, lists solely in-frame clones and lacks some. The sample has about 130,000 clones; approximately 84% are singletons. Sequencing was performed on PBMCs. These receptors were obtained from a woman in her 40s in good health and CMV-seronegative.

This sequence joins TRBV5-1 and TRBJ2-7; 7 bases fit TRBD2. From germline, CDR1 is SGHRS and CDR2 YFSETQ. CDR3 size: 14 residues. Trimming took 5 bases from V and 2 from J; bases not matched to a gene: 7. This chain's CDR3 is CASRPGLSTYEQYF. CDR3 nucleotide sequence: TGCGCCAGCAGACCGGGACTATCAACCTACGAGCAGTACTTC.

This chain's CDR3 is CASSLDSGSWETQYF. In DNA form, the CDR3 reads TGTGCCAGCAGCTTAGATAGCGGGAGCTGGGAGACCCAGTACTTC. The V call is TRBV7-9, the J call TRBJ2-5, with 9 bases matching TRBD2. J lost 5 bases, V lost 1 base, and 5 bases had no gene match. This CDR3 has 15 residues. Germline lookup yields CDR1 SEHNR and CDR2 FQNEAQ (reference sequence).

V and J are TRBV18 and TRBJ2-1; TRBD2 matches at 10 bases. Germline lookup yields CDR1 KGHSH and CDR2 LQKENI. V shed 3 bases, J shed 4 bases, and the junction held 3 bases outside the gene matches. This CDR3 comprises 15 residues. CDR3 bases: TGTGCCAGCTCACCGCCGGGACTAGCGTACAATGAGCAGTTCTTC. As protein: CASSPPGLAYNEQFF.

The chain carries TRBV7-6 and TRBJ2-5; 7 bases align to TRBD2. Losses at the gene ends were 4 bases for V and 4 bases for J; bases not matched to a gene: 9. Germline CDR1 is SGHVS and CDR2 is FNYEAQ. This CDR3 comprises 15 residues. CDR3 bases: TGTGCCAGCAGCTCAACCCGACTAGCCGGAGAGACCCAGTACTTC. This sequence encodes CASSSTRLAGETQYF. Together with reference TRBV7-6 and TRBJ2-5, the CDR3 gives the full variable domain: GAGVSQSPRYKVTKRGQDVALRCDPISGHVSLYWYRQALGQGPEFLTYFNYEAQQDKSGLPNDRFSAERPEGSISTLTIQRTEQRDSAMYRCASSSTRLAGETQYFGPGTRLLVL.

The rearrangement joins TRBV27 to TRBJ2-7; 13 bases fit TRBD2. The CDR3 runs to 15 residues. The V gene end was trimmed by 10 bases and the J gene end by 6 bases; junction bases not matched to a gene: 12. Germline V gene data show CDR1 as MNHEY and CDR2 as SMNVEV (reference sequence). The CDR3 bases are TGTGCCACCCAGAGGACTAGCGGGAGTTGGGGCGAGCAGTACTTC. It is translated as CATQRTSGSWGEQYF.

The chain combines TRBV28 with TRBJ1-1; the D gene is possibly TRBD1 (5 bases). Germline V CDR1 and CDR2: MDHEN, SYDVKM. This CDR3 region has 13 residues. V was pared by 6 bases and J by 5 bases, with 13 bases between. CDR3 sequence reads: CASSNRGWTEAFF. The DNA of the CDR3 is TGTGCCAGCAGCAATAGGGGTTGGACTGAAGCTTTCTTT.

A word on this clone: Germline and junction disagree at one end, which may indicate a read error. The chain has TRBV5-1 and TRBJ2-7; D uncertain. The germline CDR1 and CDR2 sequences are SGHRS and YFSETQ. CDR3 length: 13 residues. The CDR3: CASGLVTSYEQYF. CDR3 bases: TGCGCCAGCGGCTTGGTGACTTCCTACGAGCAGTACTTC.

The chain uses TRBV4-1 and TRBJ1-4; no reliable D call. Trimming cost V 0 bases and J 4 bases, with 12 bases left between them. The CDR3 spans 16 residues. Germline V CDR1 and CDR2: MGHRA, YSYEKL. The CDR3 DNA is TGCGCCAGCAGCCAAGATGTGGGAGAAGTTAATGAAAAACTGTTTTTT. It codes for CASSQDVGEVNEKLFF.

The V and J genes are TRBV28 and TRBJ1-1; tentatively, D is TRBD1 (6 bases). There are 16 residues in the CDR3. Trimming left V 5 bases short and J 7 bases short, with 23 bases between. Germline values: CDR1 MDHEN, CDR2 SYDVKM. The CDR3, as DNA: TGTGCCAGCAGTCCCCGGGGGGGCTCTCTTCGCAATGAAGCTTTCTTT. Protein sequence: CASSPRGGSLRNEAFF.

V is TRBV6-1 and J is TRBJ1-1; tentative D call: TRBD1 (6 bases). The CDR3 is 15 residues long. Deletions cut 3 bases from V and 7 bases from J, with 18 bases between. Germline assignment: CDR1 MNHNS and CDR2 SASEGT. The CDR3 DNA sequence: TGTGCCAGCAGTGACACAGGGAGACTGGAAGGTGAAGCTTTCTTT. Protein: CASSDTGRLEGEAFF.

This chain joins TRBV2 and TRBJ2-3; 10 bases match TRBD2. Germline V CDR1 and CDR2: SNHLY, FYNNEI. With 1 base clipped from V and 4 bases from J, the junction kept 2 bases outside the gene matches. CDR3 size: 15 residues. As DNA, the CDR3 is TGTGCCAGCAGTGAAGGGACTAGCGGCGCAGATACGCAGTATTTT. The encoded protein is CASSEGTSGADTQYF. Using reference TRBV2 and TRBJ2-3 for the parts outside the CDR3, the full variable domain is EPEVTQTPSHQVTQMGQEVILRCVPISNHLYFYWYRQILGQKVEFLVSFYNNEISEKSEIFDDQFSVERPDGSNFTLKIRSTKLEDSAMYFCASSEGTSGADTQYFGPGTRLTVL.

The chain links TRBV19 to TRBJ2-1, with D perhaps matching TRBD1 (5 bases). Germline assignment: CDR1 LNHDA and CDR2 SQIVND (reference sequence). V lost 3 bases, J lost 8 bases, and 17 bases lay in between. The length of the CDR3 is 15 residues. The CDR3 DNA is TGTGCCAGTAGTATGGCTTTTGCAGGGATCGATGAGCAGTTCTTC. It encodes CASSMAFAGIDEQFF.

The chain recombines TRBV19 with TRBJ2-7, with 7 nucleotides matching TRBD2. With 7 bases clipped from V and 7 bases from J, the junction kept 22 bases outside the gene matches. This CDR3 is 17 amino acids long. Germline-derived CDR1 and CDR2 are LNHDA and SQIVND (reference sequence). CDR3 nucleotide sequence: TGTGCCAGTAATCCTGGGGGAACCGGGACGGCAGCGGGGGAGCAGTACTTC. Its translation: CASNPGGTGTAAGEQYF.

The chain joins TRBV28 to TRBJ1-5; tentatively, D is TRBD1 (6 bases). CDR3 length equals 14 residues. Trimming stripped 4 bases from V and 4 bases from J, with 11 bases between. CDR1 MDHEN and CDR2 SYDVKM come from the germline V gene. The CDR3 sequence is CASSSQGRNQPQHF. In nucleotides, the CDR3 is TGTGCCAGCAGTTCACAGGGCCGGAATCAGCCCCAGCATTTT. Full variable domain (remainder filled in from reference TRBV28 and TRBJ1-5): DVKVTQSSRYLVKRTGEKVFLECVQDMDHENMFWYRQDPGLGLRLIYFSYDVKMKEKGDIPEGYSVSREKKERFSLILESASTNQTSMYLCASSSQGRNQPQHFGDGTRLSIL.

The chain has TRBV18 and TRBJ2-1; D call uncertain. The CDR3 runs 15 residues. Germline V CDR1 and CDR2: KGHSH, LQKENI. V lost 4 bases, J lost 1 base, and 11 bases lay in between. This chain's CDR3 is CASSLRVVSYNEQFF. CDR3 sequence (DNA): TGTGCCAGCTCACTACGGGTGGTGTCCTACAATGAGCAGTTCTTC.

The chain combines TRBV7-2 with TRBJ1-2; no firm D call. Germline values: CDR1 SGHTA, CDR2 FQGNSA. V was trimmed by 4 bases and J by 8 bases, leaving 17 bases between them. The CDR3 has 14 amino acids. CDR3 sequence: CASSSPGQNPGYTF. For the CDR3, the DNA is TGTGCCAGCAGCTCACCGGGTCAAAATCCGGGCTACACCTTC. The variable domain in full, with the rest retrieved from reference TRBV7-2 and TRBJ1-2, is GAGVSQSPSNKVTEKGKDVELRCDPISGHTALYWYRQSLGQGLEFLIYFQGNSAPDKSGLPSDRFSAERTGGSVSTLTIQRTQQEDSAVYLCASSSPGQNPGYTFGSGTRLTVV.

This rearrangement joins TRBV19 to TRBJ1-4, with D possibly being TRBD1 (5 bases). CDR3 size: 16 residues. The V end lost 5 bases, the J end lost 5 bases, and 18 bases lay between the germline ends. The V gene's germline CDR1 is LNHDA and CDR2 SQIVND (reference sequence). In DNA form, the CDR3 reads TGTGCCAGTAGTTCCCGAAGGGGAAGTATGAATGAAAAACTGTTTTTT. Its protein is CASSSRRGSMNEKLFF. Looking up the rest from reference TRBV19 and TRBJ1-4 gives the full variable domain: DGGITQSPKYLFRKEGQNVTLSCEQNLNHDAMYWYRQDPGQGLRLIYYSQIVNDFQKGDIAEGYSVSREKKESFPLTVTSAQKNPTAFYLCASSSRRGSMNEKLFFGSGTQLSVL.

The chain has TRBV28 and TRBJ2-1; 14 nucleotides align to TRBD2. From germline, CDR1 is MDHEN and CDR2 SYDVKM. The CDR3 is made up of 19 amino acids. V lost 5 bases and J lost 7; bases outside the gene matches: 16. In DNA form, the CDR3 reads TGTGCCAGCAGTCCTAAGACCGGACTAGCGGGGGGCCTACCAAATGAGCAGTTCTTC. This gives the protein CASSPKTGLAGGLPNEQFF.

The chain combines TRBV7-6 with TRBJ2-1, with unresolved D. The CDR3 sequence is 16 residues long. V was pared by 0 bases and J by 0 bases, with 9 bases between. In germline, CDR1 is SGHVS, CDR2 FNYEAQ. Here the CDR3 DNA reads TGTGCCAGCAGCTTAGCCCTAGGTGACTCCTACAATGAGCAGTTCTTC. Its protein product is CASSLALGDSYNEQFF.

This clone was seen only once. The chain couples TRBV6-6 to TRBJ1-1; 7 bases line up with TRBD1. The V and J ends lost 6 bases and 7 bases, in that order; junction bases with no gene match: 14. CDR1 MNHNY and CDR2 SVGAGI come from the germline V gene (reference sequence). The CDR3 consists of 15 residues. Here the CDR3 reads CASSLPGVQGVEAFF. The CDR3 region has the DNA TGTGCCAGCAGCCTACCGGGAGTTCAGGGGGTTGAAGCTTTCTTT.

In this sample, this clone turned up a few times. The chain is built from TRBV13 and TRBJ2-7; 7 nucleotides agree with TRBD1. Trimming at V came to 7 bases and at J to 6 bases, leaving 3 bases not matched to a gene. CDR1 is PRHDT, CDR2 FYEKMQ, per germline (reference sequence). The CDR3 totals 11 residues. CDR3 nucleotide sequence: TGTGCCAGCACTTCAGGGGGCGAGCAGTACTTC. Translated: CASTSGGEQYF.

This chain connects TRBV19 to TRBJ1-5; no clear D. CDR1 and CDR2 from the germline V gene are LNHDA and SQIVND (reference sequence). V lost 1 base, J lost 2 bases, and 12 bases lay in between. The CDR3 extends over 16 amino acids. CDR3 bases: TGTGCCAGTAGTATAGTGTCAACCAGCGGCAATCAGCCCCAGCATTTT. Protein product: CASSIVSTSGNQPQHF.

This chain's CDR3 is CASSSPYERYF. CDR3 DNA sequence: TGTGCCAGCAGTTCCCCCTACGAACGGTACTTC. The gene calls are TRBV28 and TRBJ2-7; no definite D call. This CDR3 is built from 11 residues. V shed 4 bases and J shed 12 bases, with 13 bases lying between them. The germline V gene encodes CDR1 MDHEN and CDR2 SYDVKM. The full variable domain, with the rest looked up from reference TRBV28 and TRBJ2-7, is DVKVTQSSRYLVKRTGEKVFLECVQDMDHENMFWYRQDPGLGLRLIYFSYDVKMKEKGDIPEGYSVSREKKERFSLILESASTNQTSMYLCASSSPYERYFGPGTRLTVT.

The J gene is TRBJ2-1, the V gene TRBV28; D is unclear. This CDR3 spans 13 amino acids. Trimming removed 5 bases at V and 1 base at J, with 6 bases between. The germline gives CDR1 MDHEN, CDR2 SYDVKM. The CDR3 DNA is TGTGCCAGCAGTCCCGGGTCCTACAATGAGCAGTTCTTC. It translates to CASSPGSYNEQFF.

V is TRBV11-3 and J is TRBJ2-3; no reliable D call. The CDR3 is made up of 13 amino acids. Germline V CDR1 and CDR2: SGHNT, YENEEA. The germline V and J ends were trimmed by 1 base and 1 base, with 3 bases remaining between them. In DNA form, the CDR3 reads TGTGCCAGCAGCTTAGGAGGCACAGATACGCAGTATTTT. It is translated as CASSLGGTDTQYF.

As concerns this clone: Lacking the conserved final phenylalanine or tryptophan, this CDR3 likely reflects a read error. The V gene is TRBV19, the J gene TRBJ1-5, with a tentative D call TRBD1 (6 bases). CDR3 length: 16 residues. V lost 0 bases to trimming and J lost 5 bases, with 14 bases between them. Germline CDR1 is LNHDA and CDR2 is SQIVND (reference sequence). CDR3 sequence: CASSIDVQGLDQPQHL. Here the CDR3 DNA reads TGTGCCAGTAGTATAGATGTGCAGGGGCTTGATCAGCCCCAGCATTTG.

V usage is TRBV7-2 and J usage is TRBJ2-5; TRBD2 aligns across 9 bases. This CDR3 comprises 16 residues. J gave up 5 bases and V 2 bases, and 9 bases lay outside the gene matches. CDR1 is SGHTA, CDR2 FQGNSA, per germline. The CDR3 loop reads CASSLNPAGGPETQYF. For the CDR3, the DNA is TGTGCCAGCAGCTTAAATCCGGCGGGGGGGCCTGAGACCCAGTACTTC.